The clone carrying this TCR beta chain has only one observation. Its antigen remains unknown. These data originate in a study of graft-versus-host responses after intestinal transplantation. On the study more broadly: Grafts were multivisceral, liver-intestinal, or isolated intestinal. Every recipient underwent anti-thymocyte globulin induction, then tacrolimus and steroids for roughly 3 years. Findings and caveats of the study: Some GvH clones appeared in ileal mucosa or blood before recipient bone marrow. Allograft clonal ratios (graft-versus-host to host-versus-graft) were high in patients who had graft-donor T cell macrochimerism.

The V gene end was trimmed by 0 bases and the J gene end by 8 bases; junction bases not matched to a gene: 5. This CDR3 is 15 amino acids long. CDR1 SGHRS and CDR2 YFSETQ come from the germline V gene. Assay: immunoSEQ multiplex PCR; the TCRdb copy retains only in-frame clones and omits some. Seen here are some 130,000 clones, roughly 95% observed once, and the top ten hold over 2.5%. Specimen: unstimulated CD8+ T cells sorted from spleen or lymph node cells, collected before intestinal transplant. This chain links TRBV5-1 with TRBJ2-1; 10 bases are shared with TRBD2. The receptor was derived from a human donor who received an intestinal transplant. CDR3: CASSLEREGWDEQFF. The CDR3 DNA sequence: TGCGCCAGCAGCTTGGAGCGGGAGGGCTGGGATGAGCAGTTCTTC.